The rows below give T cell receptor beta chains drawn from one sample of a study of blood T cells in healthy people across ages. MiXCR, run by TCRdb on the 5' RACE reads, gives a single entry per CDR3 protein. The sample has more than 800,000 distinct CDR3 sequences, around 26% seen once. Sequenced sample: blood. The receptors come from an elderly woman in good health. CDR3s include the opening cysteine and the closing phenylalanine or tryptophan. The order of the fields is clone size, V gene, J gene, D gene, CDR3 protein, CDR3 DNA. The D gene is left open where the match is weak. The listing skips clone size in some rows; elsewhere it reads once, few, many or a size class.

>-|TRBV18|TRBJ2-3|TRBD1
CASSPTQGAVTQYF
TGTGCCAGCTCACCCACACAGGGGGCGGTCACGCAGTATTTT
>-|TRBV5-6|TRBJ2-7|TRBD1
CASSWGTGAYNEQYF
TGTGCCAGCAGCTGGGGGACAGGGGCCTACAACGAGCAGTACTTC
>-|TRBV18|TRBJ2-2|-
CASSPQRQENTGERFF
TGTGCCAGCTCACCACAGCGACAGGAAAACACCGGGGAGCGGTTTTTT
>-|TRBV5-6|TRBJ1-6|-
CASSLAGSNSPLHF
TGTGCCAGCAGCTTGGCAGGGAGCAATTCACCCCTCCACTTT
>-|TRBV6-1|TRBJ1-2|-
CASIGGGVGGGGYGYTF
TGTGCCAGCATTGGAGGGGGAGTGGGGGGCGGAGGCTATGGCTACACCTTC
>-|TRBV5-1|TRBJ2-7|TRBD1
CASSLGDSCYEQYF
TGCGCCAGCAGCTTGGGGGACAGCTGCTACGAGCAGTACTTC
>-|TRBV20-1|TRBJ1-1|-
CSARERDGRAFF
TGCAGTGCTAGAGAAAGGGACGGGAGAGCTTTCTTT
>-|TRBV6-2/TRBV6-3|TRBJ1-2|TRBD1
CASRTTGNNGYTF
TGTGCCAGCAGGACGACAGGGAATAATGGCTACACCTTC
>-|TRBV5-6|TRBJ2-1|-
CASSSLAPSSYNEQVF
TGTGCCAGCAGCTCGCTAGCACCGAGCTCCTACAATGAGCAGGTCTTC
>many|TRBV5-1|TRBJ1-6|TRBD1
CASARTGDNSPLHF
TGCGCCAGCGCGCGGACAGGGGATAATTCACCCCTCCACTTT
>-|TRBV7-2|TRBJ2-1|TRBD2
CASSSLAAYNEQFF
TGTGCCAGTAGCTCCCTAGCGGCCTACAATGAGCAGTTCTTC
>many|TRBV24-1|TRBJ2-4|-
CATSAGSKNIQYF
TGTGCCACCAGTGCGGGGTCCAAAAACATTCAGTACTTC
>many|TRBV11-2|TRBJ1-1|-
CASSPQMNTEAFF
TGTGCCAGCAGCCCACAGATGAACACTGAAGCTTTCTTT
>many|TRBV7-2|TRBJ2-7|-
CASSEFLSSYEQYF
TGTGCCAGCAGCGAGTTTTTAAGCTCCTACGAGCAGTACTTC
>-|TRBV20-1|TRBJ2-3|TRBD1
CSARDGTGTDTQYF
TGCAGTGCTAGAGATGGGACAGGCACAGATACGCAGTATTTT
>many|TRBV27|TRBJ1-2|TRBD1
CASSGQGYKGGYTF
TGTGCCAGCAGTGGACAGGGGTATAAAGGTGGCTACACCTTC
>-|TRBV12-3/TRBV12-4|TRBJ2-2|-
CASIISGSNTGELFF
TGTGCCAGCATCATTAGCGGTTCGAACACCGGGGAGCTGTTTTTT
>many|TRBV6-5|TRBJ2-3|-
CASKRNGGETDTQYF
TGTGCCAGCAAGCGAAATGGCGGGGAAACAGATACGCAGTATTTT
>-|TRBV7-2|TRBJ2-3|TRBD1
CASSHRDRGDTQYF
TGTGCCAGCAGCCATAGGGACAGGGGAGATACGCAGTATTTT
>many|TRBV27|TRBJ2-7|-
CASSFHGGEQYF
TGTGCCAGCAGTTTCCACGGGGGCGAGCAGTACTTC
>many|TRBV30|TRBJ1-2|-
CAWSPWGGANYGYTF
TGTGCCTGGAGTCCCTGGGGGGGCGCTAACTATGGCTACACCTTC
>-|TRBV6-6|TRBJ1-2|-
CASSKGQTYGYTF
TGTGCCAGCAGTAAAGGACAGACCTATGGCTACACCTTC
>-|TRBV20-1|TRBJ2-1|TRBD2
CSAWTGGPYNEQFF
TGCAGTGCCTGGACGGGGGGGCCGTACAATGAGCAGTTCTTC
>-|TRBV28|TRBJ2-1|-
CASSLTPSGSNEQFF
TGTGCCAGCAGTTTAACCCCCTCCGGAAGCAATGAGCAGTTCTTC
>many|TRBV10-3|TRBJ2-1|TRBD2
CAMGLAGSYNEQFF
TGTGCCATGGGACTAGCGGGCTCCTACAATGAGCAGTTCTTC
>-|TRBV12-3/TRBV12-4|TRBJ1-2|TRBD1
CAEGAGGLGYTF
TGTGCCGAGGGGGCAGGGGGCTTGGGCTACACCTTC
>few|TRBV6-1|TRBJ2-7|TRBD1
CASSAGTAPYEQYF
TGTGCCAGCAGTGCCGGGACAGCGCCCTACGAGCAGTACTTC
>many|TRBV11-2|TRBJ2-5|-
CASSLEGLETQYF
TGTGCCAGCAGCTTAGAAGGTTTGGAGACCCAGTACTTC
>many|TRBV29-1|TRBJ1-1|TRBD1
CSVAPGTANTEAFF
TGCAGCGTTGCCCCCGGGACAGCGAACACTGAAGCTTTCTTT
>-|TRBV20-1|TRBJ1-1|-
CSAPSRRNTEAFF
TGCAGTGCTCCGTCCAGACGGAACACTGAAGCTTTCTTT
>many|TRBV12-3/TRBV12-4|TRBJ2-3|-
CASSFGPTDTQYF
TGTGCCAGCAGTTTCGGCCCCACAGATACGCAGTATTTT
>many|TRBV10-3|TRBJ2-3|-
CASKGESTDTQYF
TGTGCCAGCAAGGGGGAAAGCACAGATACGCAGTATTTT
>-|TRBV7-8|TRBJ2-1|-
CASSLALEYNEQFF
TGTGCCAGCAGCTTAGCGCTGGAGTACAATGAGCAGTTCTTC
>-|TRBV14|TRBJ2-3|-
CASSHLRGTTSTDTQYF
TGTGCCAGCAGCCACCTAAGGGGGACAACTAGCACAGATACGCAGTATTTT
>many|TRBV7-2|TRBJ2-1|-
CASKWAGRYNEQFF
TGTGCCAGCAAGTGGGCAGGACGCTACAATGAGCAGTTCTTC
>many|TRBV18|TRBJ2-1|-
CASSPVSYNEQFF
TGTGCCAGTAGTCCTGTCTCCTACAATGAGCAGTTCTTC
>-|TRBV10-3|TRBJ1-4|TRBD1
CAISVEQGSEKLFF
TGTGCCATCAGTGTGGAACAGGGGTCTGAAAAACTGTTTTTT
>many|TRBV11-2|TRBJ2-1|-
CASTSPGASSYNEQFF
TGTGCCAGCACCTCGCCCGGGGCTAGCTCCTACAATGAGCAGTTCTTC
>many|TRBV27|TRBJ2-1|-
CASSLREGAGKNEQFF
TGTGCCAGCAGTTTAAGAGAGGGGGCGGGAAAAAATGAGCAGTTCTTC
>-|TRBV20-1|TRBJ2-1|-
CSARPDSTYNEQFF
TGCAGTGCTAGACCGGACTCAACTTACAATGAGCAGTTCTTC
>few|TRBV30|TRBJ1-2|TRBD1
CAWTGGVGYTF
TGTGCCTGGACAGGGGGGGTTGGCTACACCTTC
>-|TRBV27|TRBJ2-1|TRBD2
CASSLGPTSGGFGYEQFF
TGTGCCAGCAGTTTGGGACCGACTAGCGGAGGTTTTGGATATGAGCAGTTCTTC
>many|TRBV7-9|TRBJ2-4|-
CASSLGGAVVENIQYF
TGTGCCAGCAGCTTAGGGGGTGCGGTAGTTGAAAACATTCAGTACTTC
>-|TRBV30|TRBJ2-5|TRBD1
CAWSAGTVGETQYF
TGTGCCTGGAGTGCCGGGACAGTGGGAGAGACCCAGTACTTC
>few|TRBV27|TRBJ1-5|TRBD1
CASSPGDRSNQPQHF
TGTGCCAGCAGTCCCGGGGACAGAAGCAATCAGCCCCAGCATTTT
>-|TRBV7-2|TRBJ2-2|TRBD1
CASSLKGAGGTGELFF
TGTGCCAGCAGCTTAAAGGGGGCAGGGGGCACCGGGGAGCTGTTTTTT
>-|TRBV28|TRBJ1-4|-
CASSPNSATNEKLFF
TGTGCCAGCAGTCCCAACAGTGCAACTAATGAAAAACTGTTTTTT
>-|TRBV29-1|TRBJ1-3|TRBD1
CSVLPGQANSGNTIYF
TGCAGCGTTTTACCGGGACAGGCGAACTCTGGAAACACCATATATTTT
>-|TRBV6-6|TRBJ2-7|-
CASSYDNYEQYF
TGTGCCAGCAGTTACGACAATTACGAGCAGTACTTC
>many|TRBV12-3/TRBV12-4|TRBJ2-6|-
CASSPSGANVLTF
TGTGCCAGCAGCCCCTCTGGGGCCAACGTCCTGACTTTC
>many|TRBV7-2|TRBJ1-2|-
CASSLESGLKGYTF
TGTGCCAGCAGCTTAGAATCAGGGTTAAAAGGCTACACCTTC
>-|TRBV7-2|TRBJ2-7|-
CASSLRLAQHEQYF
TGTGCCAGCAGCTTACGCCTAGCCCAGCATGAGCAGTACTTC